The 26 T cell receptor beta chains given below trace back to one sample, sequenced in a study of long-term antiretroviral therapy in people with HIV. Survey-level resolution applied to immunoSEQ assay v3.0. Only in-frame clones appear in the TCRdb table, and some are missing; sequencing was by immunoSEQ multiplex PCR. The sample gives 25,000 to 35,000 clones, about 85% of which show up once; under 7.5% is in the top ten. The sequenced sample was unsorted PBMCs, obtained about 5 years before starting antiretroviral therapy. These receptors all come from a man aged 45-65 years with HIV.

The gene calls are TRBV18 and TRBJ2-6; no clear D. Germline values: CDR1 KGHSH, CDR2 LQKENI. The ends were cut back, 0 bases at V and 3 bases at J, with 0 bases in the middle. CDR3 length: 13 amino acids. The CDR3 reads CASSPPGANVLTF. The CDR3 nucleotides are TGTGCCAGCTCACCACCTGGGGCCAACGTCCTGACTTTC.

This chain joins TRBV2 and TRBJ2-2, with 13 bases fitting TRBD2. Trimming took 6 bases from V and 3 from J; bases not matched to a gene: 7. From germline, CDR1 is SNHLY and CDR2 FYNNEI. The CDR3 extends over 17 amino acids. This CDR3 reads CASRTLLAGGYTGELFF. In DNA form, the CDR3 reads TGTGCCAGCAGGACCTTACTAGCGGGGGGGTACACCGGGGAGCTGTTTTTT.

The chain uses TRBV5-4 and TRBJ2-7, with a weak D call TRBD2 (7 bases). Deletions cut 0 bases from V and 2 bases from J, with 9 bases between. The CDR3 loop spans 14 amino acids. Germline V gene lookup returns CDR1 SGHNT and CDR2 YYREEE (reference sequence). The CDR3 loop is CASSLEGGAYEQYF. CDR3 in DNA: TGTGCCAGCAGCTTGGAAGGGGGGGCCTACGAGCAGTACTTC.

The CDR3 is CASSDGTSGFLGELFF. In DNA, the CDR3 is TGTGCCAGCAGTGACGGGACTAGCGGCTTTCTAGGGGAGCTGTTTTTT. The V gene is TRBV2, the J gene TRBJ2-2; the match to TRBD2 covers 11 bases. The germline V gene has CDR1 SNHLY and CDR2 FYNNEI. The V gene end was trimmed by 3 bases and the J gene end by 8 bases; junction bases not matched to a gene: 8. The CDR3 is made up of 16 amino acids.

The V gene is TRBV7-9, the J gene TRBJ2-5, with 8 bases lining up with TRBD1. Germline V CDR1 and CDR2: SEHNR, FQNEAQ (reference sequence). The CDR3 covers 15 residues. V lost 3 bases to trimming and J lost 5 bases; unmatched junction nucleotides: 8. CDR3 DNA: TGTGCCAGCAGCTTGAGGACAGGGTTGGGGGAGACCCAGTACTTC. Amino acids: CASSLRTGLGETQYF.

CDR3 loop: CASSEGAGAGANVLTF. CDR3 coding DNA: TGCGCCAGCAGCGAGGGGGCAGGGGCTGGGGCCAACGTCCTGACTTTC. The V gene is TRBV5-1, the J gene TRBJ2-6, with 7 bases that match TRBD1. V lost 4 bases, J lost 2 bases, and 6 bases stayed unmatched. The germline V gene has CDR1 SGHRS and CDR2 YFSETQ. CDR3 size: 16 residues.

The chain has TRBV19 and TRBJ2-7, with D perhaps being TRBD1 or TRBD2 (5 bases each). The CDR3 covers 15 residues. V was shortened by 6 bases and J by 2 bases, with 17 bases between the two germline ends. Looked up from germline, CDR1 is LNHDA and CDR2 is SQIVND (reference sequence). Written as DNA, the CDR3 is TGTGCCAGTAGGCCCGGGACCCTTTCTCCCTACGAGCAGTACTTC. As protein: CASRPGTLSPYEQYF. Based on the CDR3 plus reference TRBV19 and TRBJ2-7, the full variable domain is DGGITQSPKYLFRKEGQNVTLSCEQNLNHDAMYWYRQDPGQGLRLIYYSQIVNDFQKGDIAEGYSVSREKKESFPLTVTSAQKNPTAFYLCASRPGTLSPYEQYFGPGTRLTVT.

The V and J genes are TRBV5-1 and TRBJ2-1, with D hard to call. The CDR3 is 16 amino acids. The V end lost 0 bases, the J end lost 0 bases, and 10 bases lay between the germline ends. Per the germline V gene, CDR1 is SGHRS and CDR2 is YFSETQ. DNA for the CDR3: TGCGCCAGCAGCTTGGGGGCTGAGAGCTCCTACAATGAGCAGTTCTTC. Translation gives CASSLGAESSYNEQFF.

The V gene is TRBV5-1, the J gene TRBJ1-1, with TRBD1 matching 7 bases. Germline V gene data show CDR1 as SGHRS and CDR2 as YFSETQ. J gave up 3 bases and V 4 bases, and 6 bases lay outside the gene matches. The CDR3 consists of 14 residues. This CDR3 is CASSQQGRDTEAFF. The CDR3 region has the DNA TGCGCCAGCAGCCAACAGGGGCGGGACACTGAAGCTTTCTTT.

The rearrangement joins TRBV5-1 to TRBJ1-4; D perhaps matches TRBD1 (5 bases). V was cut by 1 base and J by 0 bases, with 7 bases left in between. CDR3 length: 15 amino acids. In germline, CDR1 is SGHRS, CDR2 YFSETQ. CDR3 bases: TGCGCCAGCAGCTTGATGACAGCAACTAATGAAAAACTGTTTTTT. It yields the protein CASSLMTATNEKLFF.

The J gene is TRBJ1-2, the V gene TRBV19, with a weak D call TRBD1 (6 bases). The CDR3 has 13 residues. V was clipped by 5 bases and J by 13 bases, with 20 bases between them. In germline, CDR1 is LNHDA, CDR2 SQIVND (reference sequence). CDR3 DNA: TGTGCCAGTAGTTGGGGGCAGGGACTGGAGCGCACCTTC. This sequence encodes CASSWGQGLERTF.

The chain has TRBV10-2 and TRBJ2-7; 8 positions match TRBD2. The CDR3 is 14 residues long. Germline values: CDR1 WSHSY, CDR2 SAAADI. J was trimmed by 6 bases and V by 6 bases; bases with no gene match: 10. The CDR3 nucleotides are TGCGCCAGCAGAAGGCGGGGGGCTGCTACCGAGCAGTACTTC. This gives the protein CASRRRGAATEQYF.

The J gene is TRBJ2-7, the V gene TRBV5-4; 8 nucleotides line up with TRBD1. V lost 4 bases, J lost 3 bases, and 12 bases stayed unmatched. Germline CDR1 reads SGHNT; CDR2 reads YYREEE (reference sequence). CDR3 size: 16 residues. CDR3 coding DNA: TGTGCCAGCAGCACACCCGCCGGGACAGGAAACTACGAGCAGTACTTC. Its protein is CASSTPAGTGNYEQYF.

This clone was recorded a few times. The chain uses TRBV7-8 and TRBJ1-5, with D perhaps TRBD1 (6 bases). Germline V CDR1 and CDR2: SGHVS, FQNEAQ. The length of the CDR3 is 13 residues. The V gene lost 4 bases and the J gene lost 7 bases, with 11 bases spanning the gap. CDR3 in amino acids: CASSYPGDQPQHF. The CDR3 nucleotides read TGTGCCAGCAGCTACCCAGGGGACCAGCCCCAGCATTTT.

The DNA of the CDR3 is TGTGCCAGCTCACCAGTTCTAGCGGGCACAGATACGCAGTATTTT. Encoded protein: CASSPVLAGTDTQYF. This chain connects TRBV18 to TRBJ2-3; 7 bases fit TRBD2. The CDR3 is made up of 15 amino acids. Germline CDR1 and CDR2: KGHSH and LQKENI. J was trimmed by 1 base and V by 2 bases; bases with no gene match: 3.

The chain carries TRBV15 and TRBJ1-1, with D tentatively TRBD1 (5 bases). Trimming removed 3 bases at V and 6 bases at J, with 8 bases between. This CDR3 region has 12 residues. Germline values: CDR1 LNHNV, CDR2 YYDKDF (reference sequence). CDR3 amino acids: CATSSHRSEAFF. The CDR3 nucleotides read TGTGCCACCAGCAGCCACAGGTCTGAAGCTTTCTTT.

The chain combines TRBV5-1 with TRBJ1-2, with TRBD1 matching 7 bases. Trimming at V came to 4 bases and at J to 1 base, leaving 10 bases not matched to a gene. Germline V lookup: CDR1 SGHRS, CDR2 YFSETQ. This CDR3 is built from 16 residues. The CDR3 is CASSDPTQGDNYGYTF. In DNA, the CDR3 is TGCGCCAGCAGCGACCCCACGCAGGGGGATAACTATGGCTACACCTTC. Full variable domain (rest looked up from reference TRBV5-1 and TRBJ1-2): KAGVTQTPRYLIKTRGQQVTLSCSPISGHRSVSWYQQTPGQGLQFLFEYFSETQRNKGNFPGRFSGRQFSNSRSEMNVSTLELGDSALYLCASSDPTQGDNYGYTFGSGTRLTVV.

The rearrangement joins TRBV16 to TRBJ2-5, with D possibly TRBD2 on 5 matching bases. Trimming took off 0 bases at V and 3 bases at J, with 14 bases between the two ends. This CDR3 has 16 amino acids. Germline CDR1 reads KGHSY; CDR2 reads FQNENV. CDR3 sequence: CASSQSGGGRKETQYF. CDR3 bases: TGTGCCAGCAGCCAATCCGGAGGAGGTAGGAAAGAGACCCAGTACTTC.

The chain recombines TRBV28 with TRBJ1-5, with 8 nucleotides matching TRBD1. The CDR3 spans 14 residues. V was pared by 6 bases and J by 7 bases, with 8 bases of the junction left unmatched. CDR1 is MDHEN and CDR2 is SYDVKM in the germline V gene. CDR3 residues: CASRPPGQEQPQHF. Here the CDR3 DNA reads TGTGCCAGCAGACCCCCGGGACAGGAACAGCCCCAGCATTTT.

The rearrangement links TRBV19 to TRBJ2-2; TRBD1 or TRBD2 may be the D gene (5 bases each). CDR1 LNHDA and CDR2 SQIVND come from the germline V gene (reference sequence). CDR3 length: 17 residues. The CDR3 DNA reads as TGTGACCCAGTGACATTGGGACCACGGGCCAACACCGGGGAGCTGTTTTTT. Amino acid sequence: CDPVTLGPRANTGELFF.

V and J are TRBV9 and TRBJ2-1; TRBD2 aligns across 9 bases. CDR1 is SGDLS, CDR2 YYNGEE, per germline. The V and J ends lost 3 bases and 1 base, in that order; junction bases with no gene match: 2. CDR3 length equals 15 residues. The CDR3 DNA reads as TGTGCCAGCAGCGATACTAGCGGGTCCTACAATGAGCAGTTCTTC. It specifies CASSDTSGSYNEQFF.

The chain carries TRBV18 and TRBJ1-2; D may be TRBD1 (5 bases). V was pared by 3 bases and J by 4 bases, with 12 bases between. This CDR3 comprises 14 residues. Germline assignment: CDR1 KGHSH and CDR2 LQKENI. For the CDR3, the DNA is TGTGCCAGCTCACCTCCTGACAGCTTCTATGGCTACACCTTC. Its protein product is CASSPPDSFYGYTF.

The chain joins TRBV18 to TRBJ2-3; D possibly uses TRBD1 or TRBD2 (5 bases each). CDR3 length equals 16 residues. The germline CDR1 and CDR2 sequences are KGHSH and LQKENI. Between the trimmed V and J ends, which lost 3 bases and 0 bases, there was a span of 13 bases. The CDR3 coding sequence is TGTGCCAGCTCACCGGGGACCGAATCTAGCACAGATACGCAGTATTTT. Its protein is CASSPGTESSTDTQYF.

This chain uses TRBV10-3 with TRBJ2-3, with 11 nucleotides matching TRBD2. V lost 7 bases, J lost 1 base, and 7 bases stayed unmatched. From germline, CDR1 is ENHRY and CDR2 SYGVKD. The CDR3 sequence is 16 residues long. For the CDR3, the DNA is TGTGCCATCAAAGGACTAGCGGGCCCCCGCACAGATACGCAGTATTTT. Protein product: CAIKGLAGPRTDTQYF.

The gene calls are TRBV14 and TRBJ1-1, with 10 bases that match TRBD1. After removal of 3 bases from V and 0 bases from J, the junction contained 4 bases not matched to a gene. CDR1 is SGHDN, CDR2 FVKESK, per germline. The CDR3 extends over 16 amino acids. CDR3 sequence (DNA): TGTGCCAGCAGCCAGGACAGGGGGGAGGTGAACACTGAAGCTTTCTTT. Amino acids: CASSQDRGEVNTEAFF.

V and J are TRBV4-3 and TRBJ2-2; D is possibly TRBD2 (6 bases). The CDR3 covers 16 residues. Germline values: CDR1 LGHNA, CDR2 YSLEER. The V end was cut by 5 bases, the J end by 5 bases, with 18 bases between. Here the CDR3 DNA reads TGCGCCAGCAGCTCGGGAGCCGGGATTACGACCGGGGAGCTGTTTTTT. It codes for CASSSGAGITTGELFF.